The entry below describes one T cell receptor (beta chain). The antigen is not known. This record comes from a study of vaccination and CD4 T cells after COVID-19. Overall study context: The interval from dose two to post-vaccine sampling had a median of approximately 73 days, and it ranged from 14 to 241. Study-wide results and caveats: In convalescent patients, a median approximately 83% of post-vaccine SARS-CoV-2-reactive clones appeared only after vaccination.

The CDR3 runs 10 residues. Germline CDR1 and CDR2: LGHDT and YNNKEL (reference sequence). The study sequenced cultured CD4+ T cell DNA using the Oncomine TCR Beta short-read assay. TCRdb fed the PCR reads into MiXCR, producing one record per CDR3 protein. Here the sample spans 9,000 to 15,000 distinct CDR3 sequences, around 58% being singletons. As to treatment: roughly nine-day PBMC culture with coronavirus spike peptide pools or control peptides (ViraFEST assay). Scientists separated out CD4+ T cells through negative selection following 10 days in culture. V is TRBV3-1 and J is TRBJ2-1; D ambiguous. The sample was CD4+ T cells from blood, cultured in vitro. This TCR derives from a human donor who had recovered from COVID-19. The CDR3 DNA reads TGTGATTTCACCCACAATGAGCAGTTCTTC. Translated: CDFTHNEQFF.